This TCR beta chain was retrieved from a study of PD-L1 blockade in urothelial cancer. Study information: Blood was subjected to analysis at 3 weeks (second dose) and 6 weeks following treatment start.

Method: immunoSEQ multiplex PCR; TCRdb's copy keeps in-frame clones and lacks some. The table includes 25,000 to 35,000 clones, 79% detected once. The CDR3 length is 16 residues. CDR1 is SGHAT and CDR2 is FQNNGV in the germline V gene. The germline V and J ends were trimmed by 5 bases and 2 bases, with 16 bases remaining between them. Time point meaning: peripheral blood 6 weeks after treatment start. V gene TRBV11-2 combines with J gene TRBJ2-1; tentatively, D is TRBD1 (6 bases). The TCR comes from a man in his 70s with urothelial cancer. The sample consisted of PBMCs, taken around atezolizumab (anti-PD-L1) treatment. In nucleotides, the CDR3 is TGTGCCAGCAGCCGGGCCACAGGGATCGCCTACAATGAGCAGTTCTTC. Translating it yields CASSRATGIAYNEQFF.